The rows below give T cell receptor beta chains drawn from one sample of a study of control samples from healthy donors and cancer patients. The assay was immunoSEQ multiplex PCR, and TCRdb's table has in-frame clones only and misses some. The repertoire holds about 130,000 clones, with about 88% as singletons. Sequenced: blood. These TCRs come from a man younger than 30 in good health. CDR3s include the opening cysteine and the closing phenylalanine or tryptophan. D genes are given only for firm matches. Clone size is shown for a subset of rows, as once, few, many or a class of expanded clone.

TRBJ2-3,NA,NA,TRBV19,CASSIAASTDTQYF,TGTGCCAGTAGTATTGCAGCTAGCACAGATACGCAGTATTTT
TRBJ2-3,TRBD1,NA,TRBV6-6,CASSPRVQGAIVEGTDTQYF,TGTGCCAGCAGTCCCCGAGTACAGGGGGCAATAGTGGAAGGCACAGATACGCAGTATTTT
TRBJ2-6,NA,NA,TRBV10-1,CASSGDSGANVLTF,TGCGCCAGCAGTGGTGACTCTGGGGCCAACGTCCTGACTTTC
TRBJ2-1,NA,NA,TRBV14,CASSQVGPAQFF,TGTGCCAGCAGCCAAGTGGGGCCTGCGCAGTTCTTC
TRBJ1-2,NA,NA,TRBV2,CASSEGRGLRTF,TGTGCCAGCAGTGAAGGGCGAGGGCTAAGGACCTTC
TRBJ1-2,NA,NA,TRBV7-8,CASSLVGDNRPYGYTF,TGTGCCAGCAGCTTAGTGGGGGATAACAGGCCATATGGCTACACCTTC
TRBJ2-2,NA,NA,TRBV18,CASSRRGDNTGELFF,TGTGCCAGCTCCAGGAGAGGGGATAACACCGGGGAGCTGTTTTTT
TRBJ2-3,TRBD2,once,TRBV7-8,CASSTSGRNTQYF,TGTGCCAGCAGCACTAGCGGGAGGAATACGCAGTATTTT
TRBJ2-7,TRBD2,NA,TRBV9,CASSVTPSGGVYEQYF,TGTGCCAGCAGCGTTACCCCTAGCGGGGGGGTCTACGAGCAGTACTTC
TRBJ2-3,NA,many,TRBV24-1,CATSEGGTDTQYF,TGTGCCACCAGTGAGGGGGGCACAGATACGCAGTATTTT
TRBJ2-1,TRBD1,once,TRBV15,CATSLLIPGTGPTDEQFF,TGTGCCACCAGCCTACTCATCCCGGGGACAGGGCCTACGGATGAGCAGTTCTTC
TRBJ2-7,TRBD1,NA,TRBV27,CASSLKDRGPYYEQYF,TGTGCCAGCAGTTTAAAGGACAGGGGACCCTACTACGAGCAGTACTTC
TRBJ2-3,NA,NA,TRBV7-3,CASSSPERNTQYF,TGTGCCAGCAGCTCCCCTGAAAGGAATACGCAGTATTTT